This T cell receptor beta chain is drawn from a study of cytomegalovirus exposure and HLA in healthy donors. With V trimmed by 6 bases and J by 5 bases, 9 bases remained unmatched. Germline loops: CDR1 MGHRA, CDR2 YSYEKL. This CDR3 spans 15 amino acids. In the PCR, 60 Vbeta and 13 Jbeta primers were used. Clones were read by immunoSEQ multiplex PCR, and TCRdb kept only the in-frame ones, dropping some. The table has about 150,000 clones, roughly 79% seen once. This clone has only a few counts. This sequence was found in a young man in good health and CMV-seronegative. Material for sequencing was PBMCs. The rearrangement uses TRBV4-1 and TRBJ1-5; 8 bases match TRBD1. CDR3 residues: CASSSTGGTDQPQHF. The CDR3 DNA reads TGCGCCAGCAGTTCAACAGGGGGAACGGATCAGCCCCAGCATTTT.